Given below is one TCR beta chain in context. This clone occurred a few times. The clone's antigen remains unknown. No clone much larger than this one lies a single base away; base qualities are absent. Each collaborating institution followed its own protocols to collect whole blood in K2EDTA tubes. For TCRbeta analysis, collaborators shipped samples in one of three forms: frozen whole blood, isolated PBMCs, or DNA extracted from either of those sample types. The data stem from a study of blood T cell repertoires in COVID-19 (dated by TCRdb to about 2020). Concerning the study at large: The collaborator samples originated in the United States, Italy and Spain and spanned the acute and convalescent phases of COVID-19. The prospective study material was composed of cDNA or gDNA derived from T cells, B-cell-depleted T cells, or PBMCs. Where available, HLA class I and class II types were obtained from metadata supplied by the sample provider rather than from assay-based typing. Subjects who had been exposed to COVID-19, were actively infected with it, or had recovered from it provided the deeply sampled blood TCRbeta repertoires that made up the dataset. Nearly every sample came with metadata listing a de-identified subject ID, COVID-19 status, age in years and sex. Samples were obtained from the ongoing ImmuneRACE study (first 160 participants) and from over 1,000 subjects provided by 6 global collaborators. A freely available public database, intended as a resource for researchers studying the immune response to SARS-CoV-2, is where the repertoires were released. Study-wide conclusions, independent of this receptor: Clinical and demographic metadata were provided uncurated, with the amount varying by source and participant.

TCRbeta CDR3 regions were amplified from genomic DNA by means of the immunoSEQ Assay, a bias-controlled multiplex PCR. Regarding the original processing steps: Within the assay, amplification of reference gene primers was used to estimate how many nucleated cells each sample contained. To quantify the absolute abundance of each unique TCRbeta CDR3 rearrangement, sequence reads were collapsed and filtered. For each sample, productive Simpson clonality was calculated by taking the square root of Simpson's diversity index across productive rearrangements. In TCRdb, the immuneACCESS table is reduced to in-frame sequences with V and J assigned. These tables do not hold every clone; where another copy was compared, an unresolved V gene accounts for under half, and the others remain unexplained. The DNA gave D and trimming, while V, J and clone size come from that table. The sample records some 380,000 clones, around 87% of which are singletons. About 7% of the sample rests with the top ten.

V drops 6 bases and J drops 0 bases, leaving 15 bases in between. The germline V gene supplies CDR1 MDHEN and CDR2 SYDVKM. Inclusive of the bounding cysteine and phenylalanine, the CDR3 is 16 residues long. The read is trimmed to its CDR3 DNA, 48 bases read in frame from base 1. The TCR comes from a man aged 18 to 35 with active or convalescent COVID-19. What was sequenced was peripheral blood. This chain is built from TRBV28 and TRBJ1-5; a tentative D call is TRBD1 (6 bases match). The CDR3 protein sequence reads: CASSPGGGFSNQPQHF. At the DNA level, the sequence is TGTGCCAGCAGCCCGGGAGGGGGTTTTAGCAATCAGCCCCAGCATTTT.